Presented here are 29 T cell receptor beta chains from one specimen sequenced in a study of blood T cell repertoires in COVID-19. Assay: immunoSEQ multiplex PCR; the TCRdb copy retains only in-frame clones and omits some. In the table there are 150,000 to 200,000 clones, around 83% of which are singletons. The sample was peripheral blood. The receptors here all came from a man between 35 and 55 years old with acute or convalescent COVID-19.

The chain is built from TRBV3-1 (or the pseudogene TRBV3-2) and TRBJ2-6, with a possible D match to TRBD1 (5 bases). The CDR3 sequence is 17 residues long. Trimming removed 3 bases from V and 1 base from J, with 13 bases in between. CDR1 is LGHDT, CDR2 YNNKEL, per germline (reference sequence). The CDR3 loop reads CASSQASRVSGANVLTF. CDR3 nucleotides: TGTGCCAGCAGCCAGGCTTCCAGGGTGTCTGGGGCCAACGTCCTGACTTTC.

The chain joins TRBV5-4 to TRBJ1-4; D not certain. The CDR3 has 13 amino acids. Germline CDR1 is SGHNT and CDR2 is YYREEE (reference sequence). CDR3 residues: CGTGGGANEKLFF. The CDR3 nucleotides are TGTGGCACTGGCGGAGGAGCTAATGAAAAACTGTTTTTT.

The CDR3 protein is CASSQISGEAYEQYF. CDR3 in DNA: TGTGCCAGCAGCCAGATAAGCGGGGAAGCCTACGAGCAGTACTTC. The rearrangement joins TRBV4-2 to TRBJ2-7; TRBD2 agrees at 7 bases. Germline V gene lookup returns CDR1 LGHNA and CDR2 YNFKEQ. With V trimmed by 3 bases and J by 2 bases, 7 bases remained unmatched. CDR3 length equals 15 residues.

The CDR3 DNA reads TGTGCCAGCAGTGAAGCGCGCCCGGGGTCCTATGGCTACACCTTC. This translates into CASSEARPGSYGYTF. J is TRBJ1-2 and V is TRBV2; D remains unclear. The ends were cut back, 0 bases at V and 4 bases at J, with 12 bases in the middle. The length of the CDR3 is 15 residues. Germline CDR1 SNHLY, CDR2 FYNNEI.

The V gene is TRBV7-6, the J gene TRBJ2-2; TRBD2 might be the D (6 bases). The CDR3 totals 15 residues. Trimming took 1 base from V and 0 from J, leaving 6 bases between them. The V gene's germline CDR1 is SGHVS and CDR2 FNYEAQ. CDR3 nucleotides: TGTGCCAGCAGCTTAGTAGCGGCGAACACCGGGGAGCTGTTTTTT. This codes for CASSLVAANTGELFF.

Only one count was recorded for this clone. The chain uses TRBV18 and TRBJ2-7, with D perhaps TRBD1 (6 bases). The CDR3 is 14 amino acids. Germline assignment: CDR1 KGHSH and CDR2 LQKENI. The V gene lost 6 bases and the J gene lost 0 bases, with 12 bases spanning the gap. CDR3 coding DNA: TGTGCCAGCTCCCAGGACAGAAGCTCCTACGAGCAGTACTTC. Translated: CASSQDRSSYEQYF.

V is TRBV19 and J is TRBJ2-1; D is perhaps TRBD2 (5 bases). Looked up from germline, CDR1 is LNHDA and CDR2 is SQIVND (reference sequence). Deletions cut 5 bases from V and 9 bases from J, with 8 bases between. The CDR3 consists of 11 residues. The CDR3 DNA reads as TGTGCCAGTAGTGCGGGTTCTGAGCAGTTCTTC. It is translated as CASSAGSEQFF.

The chain combines TRBV19 with TRBJ1-1, with D perhaps TRBD1 (5 bases). The CDR3 consists of 14 residues. V was pared by 1 base and J by 5 bases, with 11 bases between. Germline CDR1 and CDR2: LNHDA and SQIVND (reference sequence). The DNA for the CDR3 is TGTGCCAGTAGTATAGGGAGGGGAGGTACTGAAGCTTTCTTT. Its protein is CASSIGRGGTEAFF. The entire variable domain, with the rest obtained from reference TRBV19 and TRBJ1-1, is as follows: DGGITQSPKYLFRKEGQNVTLSCEQNLNHDAMYWYRQDPGQGLRLIYYSQIVNDFQKGDIAEGYSVSREKKESFPLTVTSAQKNPTAFYLCASSIGRGGTEAFFGQGTRLTVV.

The rearrangement uses TRBV5-1 and TRBJ1-5, with TRBD1 as a possible D gene (6 bases). Germline CDR1 and CDR2: SGHRS and YFSETQ. The CDR3 totals 15 residues. V gave up 1 base and J gave up 6 bases, with 14 bases separating them. DNA for the CDR3: TGCGCCAGCAGCTTGACAGGGCTTGGGAGTCAGCCCCAGCATTTT. This codes for CASSLTGLGSQPQHF.

The chain uses TRBV24-1 and TRBJ1-2; 7 nucleotides line up with TRBD1. The V and J ends lost 4 bases and 7 bases, in that order; junction bases with no gene match: 14. Germline assignment: CDR1 KGHDR and CDR2 SFDVKD. This CDR3 region has 16 residues. Here the CDR3 reads CATSDPREGASSGYTF. CDR3 coding DNA: TGTGCCACCAGTGACCCCCGTGAGGGGGCGAGTAGTGGCTACACCTTC.

The chain employs TRBV11-1 and TRBJ1-5; the D gene is possibly TRBD1 (5 bases). Germline V gene lookup returns CDR1 SGHAT and CDR2 FQDESV (reference sequence). V was shortened by 0 bases and J by 0 bases, with 18 bases between the two germline ends. CDR3 length: 19 amino acids. CDR3 sequence reads: CASSLASRWGGYSNQPQHF. Written as DNA, the CDR3 is TGTGCCAGCAGCTTAGCGTCTAGGTGGGGGGGGTATAGCAATCAGCCCCAGCATTTT.

The J gene is TRBJ2-1, the V gene TRBV2; 10 bases line up with TRBD2. V was clipped by 5 bases and J by 6 bases; unmatched bases: 7. Germline V gives CDR1 SNHLY, CDR2 FYNNEI. The CDR3 covers 15 residues. The CDR3 loop reads CASSQGAGGINEQFF. In DNA form, the CDR3 reads TGTGCCAGCAGTCAAGGAGCGGGGGGGATCAATGAGCAGTTCTTC. Full variable domain (missing parts from reference TRBV2 and TRBJ2-1): EPEVTQTPSHQVTQMGQEVILRCVPISNHLYFYWYRQILGQKVEFLVSFYNNEISEKSEIFDDQFSVERPDGSNFTLKIRSTKLEDSAMYFCASSQGAGGINEQFFGPGTRLTVL.

This clone occurred a few times. V is TRBV3-1 (or the pseudogene TRBV3-2) and J is TRBJ1-2, with TRBD1 identical over 8 bases. CDR3 length equals 14 residues. CDR1 is LGHDT and CDR2 is YNNKEL in the germline V gene (reference sequence). The junction had 10 bases not matched to a gene; V was cut back by 5 bases and J by 8 bases. The CDR3, as DNA: TGTGCCAGCAGCTCAGCCTGGACAGGGCTCGGCTACACCTTC. Translated: CASSSAWTGLGYTF.

The chain combines TRBV5-1 with TRBJ2-1; 10 nucleotides line up with TRBD2. V shed 0 bases, J shed 8 bases, and the junction held 5 bases outside the gene matches. The CDR3 runs 15 residues. Germline V gene lookup returns CDR1 SGHRS and CDR2 YFSETQ. CDR3 nucleotides: TGCGCCAGCAGCTTGGGTAGCGGGGGGAACTATGAGCAGTTCTTC. Its protein product is CASSLGSGGNYEQFF.

The V and J genes are TRBV9 and TRBJ1-2, with D perhaps TRBD1 (6 bases). The CDR3 is 13 amino acids. The ends were cut back, 4 bases at V and 6 bases at J, with 13 bases in the middle. Germline V gene data show CDR1 as SGDLS and CDR2 as YYNGEE. The CDR3 DNA is TGTGCCAGCAGCTCCAAGGGGGAAAATGGCTACACCTTC. Amino acids: CASSSKGENGYTF.

This clone occurred once. The CDR3 sequence is CATKILAGRQFF. The CDR3 DNA reads as TGTGCCACCAAGATTCTAGCGGGGAGACAGTTCTTC. The chain combines TRBV28 with TRBJ2-1; 9 nucleotides agree with TRBD2. The V segment lost 10 bases and the J segment 13 bases; nucleotides outside the gene matches: 11. The germline CDR1 and CDR2 sequences are MDHEN and SYDVKM. The CDR3 covers 12 residues.

This clone was recorded a few times. The genes are TRBV7-6 and TRBJ2-3; TRBD2 agrees at 10 bases. CDR1 and CDR2 (germline): SGHVS, FNYEAQ. This CDR3 has 15 amino acids. V was pared by 2 bases and J by 5 bases, with 4 bases of the junction left unmatched. CDR3 nucleotides: TGTGCCAGCAGCTTAAATAGCGGGGGGCTAGATACGCAGTATTTT. It specifies CASSLNSGGLDTQYF.

The CDR3 reads CASGLGISGGRYEQYF. The CDR3 nucleotides are TGTGCCAGCGGCCTTGGTATAAGCGGGGGGAGGTACGAGCAGTACTTC. V and J are TRBV13 and TRBJ2-7; 9 bases agree with TRBD2. This CDR3 has 16 residues. J lost 4 bases, V lost 8 bases, and 15 bases had no gene match. Germline lookup yields CDR1 PRHDT and CDR2 FYEKMQ (reference sequence).

The chain recombines TRBV29-1 with TRBJ1-3, with D perhaps TRBD1 (5 bases). The CDR3 contains 13 residues. Trimming left V 7 bases short and J 1 base short, with 11 bases between. Germline assignment: CDR1 SQVTM and CDR2 ANQGSEA. The CDR3 is CSALRGSGNTIYF. CDR3 bases: TGCAGCGCCCTAAGGGGTTCTGGAAACACCATATATTTT.

This rearrangement joins TRBV10-3 to TRBJ2-7; 8 bases are a match to TRBD1. The V segment lost 6 bases and the J segment 2 bases; nucleotides outside the gene matches: 18. There are 18 residues in the CDR3. Per the germline V gene, CDR1 is ENHRY and CDR2 is SYGVKD. DNA for the CDR3: TGTGCCATCAGGTCCCGGGACAGGTCGATTTGGGGCACCTACGAGCAGTACTTC. The encoded protein is CAIRSRDRSIWGTYEQYF.

This clone has only a few counts. This chain links TRBV10-1 with TRBJ1-5, with D uncertain. There are 12 residues in the CDR3. Germline V gives CDR1 WNHNN, CDR2 SYGVQD (reference sequence). V dropped 8 bases and J dropped 8 bases, with 13 bases sitting between them. The CDR3 loop is CASGDSMEPQHF. CDR3 bases: TGCGCCAGCGGAGATTCTATGGAGCCCCAGCATTTT.

The chain couples TRBV6-5 to TRBJ1-3; possible D gene TRBD1, 6 bases. This CDR3 has 13 amino acids. CDR1 is MNHEY and CDR2 is SVGAGI in the germline V gene. Trimming removed 10 bases from V and 1 base from J, with 11 bases in between. The CDR3 loop is CATLGASGNTIYF. Here the CDR3 DNA reads TGTGCCACCCTGGGGGCGTCTGGAAACACCATATATTTT.

The genes are TRBV7-8 and TRBJ2-7, with D possibly matching TRBD2 (6 bases). The CDR3 length is 16 residues. Trimming removed 5 bases from V and 4 bases from J, with 21 bases in between. Per the germline V gene, CDR1 is SGHVS and CDR2 is FQNEAQ. The CDR3 DNA sequence: TGTGCCAGCAGCCTCCCCCGGCCCCATCTAGCGTACGAGCAGTACTTC. Amino acid sequence: CASSLPRPHLAYEQYF.

This sequence joins TRBV27 and TRBJ1-4, with D perhaps TRBD1 (5 bases). This CDR3 has 16 residues. V lost 3 bases, J lost 0 bases, and 11 bases lay in between. CDR1 and CDR2 from the germline V gene are MNHEY and SMNVEV (reference sequence). The CDR3 nucleotides read TGTGCCAGCAGTTTGACCCCCAGGGCAACTAATGAAAAACTGTTTTTT. Amino acid sequence: CASSLTPRATNEKLFF. Drawing the rest from reference TRBV27 and TRBJ1-4, the complete variable domain is EAQVTQNPRYLITVTGKKLTVTCSQNMNHEYMSWYRQDPGLGLRQIYYSMNVEVTDKGDVPEGYKVSRKEKRNFPLILESPSPNQTSLYFCASSLTPRATNEKLFFGSGTQLSVL.

V usage is TRBV28 and J usage is TRBJ2-5; tentative D call: TRBD1 (6 bases). This CDR3 spans 13 amino acids. Per germline, CDR1 MDHEN and CDR2 SYDVKM. V lost 5 bases to trimming and J lost 4 bases, with 11 bases between them. The CDR3 protein is CASSPRGSETQYF. CDR3 nucleotides: TGTGCCAGCAGTCCCAGGGGATCAGAGACCCAGTACTTC. Combining the CDR3 with reference TRBV28 and TRBJ2-5 gives the whole variable domain DVKVTQSSRYLVKRTGEKVFLECVQDMDHENMFWYRQDPGLGLRLIYFSYDVKMKEKGDIPEGYSVSREKKERFSLILESASTNQTSMYLCASSPRGSETQYFGPGTRLLVL.

The rearrangement joins TRBV29-1 to TRBJ1-1, with TRBD1 matching over 9 bases. The CDR3 length is 13 residues. Germline V gene data show CDR1 as SQVTM and CDR2 as ANQGSEA. V lost 5 bases, J lost 5 bases, and 6 bases stayed unmatched. CDR3 coding DNA: TGCAGCGTTCCGGGACAGGGCCGAACTGAAGCTTTCTTT. Protein product: CSVPGQGRTEAFF.

The chain is built from TRBV9 and TRBJ1-6, with TRBD1 matching 7 bases. Germline CDR1 is SGDLS and CDR2 is YYNGEE. V lost 3 bases and J lost 7; bases outside the gene matches: 4. The CDR3 runs 14 residues. CDR3 protein: CASSARDRNSPLHF. The DNA for the CDR3 is TGTGCCAGCAGCGCCCGGGACAGAAATTCACCCCTCCACTTT. Complete variable domain (other parts from reference TRBV9 and TRBJ1-6): DSGVTQTPKHLITATGQRVTLRCSPRSGDLSVYWYQQSLDQGLQFLIQYYNGEERAKGNILERFSAQQFPDLHSELNLSSLELGDSALYFCASSARDRNSPLHFGNGTRLTVT.

The rearrangement links TRBV19 to TRBJ1-1; D call uncertain. The CDR3 is 14 amino acids. V was trimmed by 2 bases and J by 1 base, leaving 8 bases between them. Per germline, CDR1 LNHDA and CDR2 SQIVND (reference sequence). The CDR3 spells CASSIQVRNTEAFF. The CDR3 DNA follows: TGTGCCAGTAGTATACAGGTTAGGAACACTGAAGCTTTCTTT.

This clone was counted a few times. The chain carries TRBV7-3 and TRBJ2-6; 7 bases agree with TRBD1. V was clipped by 3 bases and J by 0 bases; unmatched bases: 2. The CDR3 is 16 residues long. Germline CDR1 reads SGHTA; CDR2 reads FQGTGA. CDR3: CASSFDRASGANVLTF. CDR3 DNA: TGTGCCAGCAGCTTTGACAGGGCCTCTGGGGCCAACGTCCTGACTTTC.